The sequence of this T cell receptor beta chain was determined in a study of cytomegalovirus exposure and HLA in healthy donors listed by TCRdb under 2017. Study-wide context: According to a later analysis, one platform produced both the roughly 130 validation repertoires and the 670 or so repertoires of the first cohort. The study was designed to test whether signatures of past pathogen exposure could be identified by cataloging public T cell receptors. Besides the first cohort of roughly 700 subjects, a separate validation cohort made up of 95 to 150 different subjects was used. High-throughput TCR immunosequencing, statistical association of individual TCRs with disease status, and machine learning were combined to predict cytomegalovirus infection status.

Separate from the roughly 650-subject first cohort, the validation cohort of about 120 subjects was the group to which the donors belonged. Germline trimming: 7 bases from V, 0 bases from J; junction bases outside gene matches: 6. Spanning cysteine to phenylalanine, the CDR3 consists of 16 amino acids. Only the CDR3 DNA stays, 48 bases, in frame from base 1. From the germline V gene (reference sequence), CDR1 is MNHEY and CDR2 is SMNVEV. Regarding this clone: The antigen this receptor binds is unknown. There are no base qualities to consult, and no much larger clone falls within one base.

Preparation of the library involved the immunoSEQ multiplex PCR assay. The authors processed their data as follows. To diagnose cytomegalovirus status from the catalog of TCR beta chain sequences, a statistical classification framework was built. As stored in TCRdb, this immuneACCESS dataset retains in-frame rearrangements with V and J assigned. A fraction of the clones does not appear; measured against another copy, unresolved V genes explain less than half of the discrepancy, and the remainder lacks a known reason. V and J calls plus clone size are reproduced from that table; the DNA served to infer D and trimming. This sample lists about 140,000 clones; almost 90% were detected once. Over 6.5% of the sample lies in the top ten. Broader findings and caveats from the paper: In the study, approximately 160 TCR beta chains were listed as associated with cytomegalovirus. A later analysis found that TCRs clustered in the first cohort also tended to co-occur in the 110 or so validation repertoires, with about 94% of cluster scores above 0. The validation cohort had no HLA typing available for a later analysis, so co-occurrence within that cohort was assessed over all 120 repertoires. Cytomegalovirus status was reported to be diagnosed by the classifier with high specificity and sensitivity in both the original and validation cohorts. The authors suggested that the approach could potentially be generalized to other disease states and immunological phenotypes. A few of the identified cytomegalovirus-associated TCR beta chains were confirmed in vitro to be specific for cytomegalovirus antigens. Across donors, most TCR sequences were observed very rarely, whereas some public TCRs were present in many individuals.

What was sequenced was PBMCs. The chain joins TRBV27 to TRBJ2-2; 9 central nucleotides agree with TRBD1. The TCR originated in a woman aged 18 to 35 in good health and CMV-seropositive. The sequenced DNA: TGTGCCAGCAATCTAGGGACAGGGACGAACACCGGGGAGCTGTTTTTT. Protein translation: CASNLGTGTNTGELFF.